This T cell receptor beta chain was found in a study of blood T cell repertoires in COVID-19 (dated by TCRdb to about 2020). With regard to the full study: The collaborator samples originated in the United States, Italy and Spain and spanned the acute and convalescent phases of COVID-19. The material from the prospective study consisted of cDNA or gDNA derived from T cells, B-cell-depleted T cells, or PBMCs. Deeply sampled blood TCRbeta repertoires from subjects exposed to, actively infected with, or recovered from COVID-19 were included in the dataset. The repertoires were made available in a free public database intended to serve as a resource for research on the immune response to SARS-CoV-2. Samples came from the ongoing ImmuneRACE study (first 160 participants) plus 1,254 subjects from 6 global collaborators. A de-identified subject ID, COVID-19 status, age in years and sex were almost always included in the sample metadata. Where available, HLA class I and class II types were taken from metadata supplied by the sample provider and were not determined by assay-based typing. The research as a whole found: Clinical and demographic metadata were provided uncurated, with the amount varying by source and participant.

Notes on this clone: Its antigen has not been determined. No clone much larger than this one lies a single base away; base qualities are absent.

Each collaborating institution followed its own protocols to collect whole blood in K2EDTA tubes. Collaborator samples were shipped for TCRbeta analysis as frozen whole blood, isolated PBMCs, or DNA extracted from either sample type. Trimming leaves V shorter by 4 bases and J shorter by 4 bases, with the junction holding 11 bases beyond the gene matches. Sequences LNHDA (CDR1) and SQIVND (CDR2) are obtained from the germline V gene (reference sequence). Its CDR3 holds 17 amino acids, cysteine through phenylalanine. Only the CDR3 portion is preserved as DNA: 51 bases, with reading frame beginning at the first base. TCRbeta CDR3 regions were amplified from genomic DNA by means of the immunoSEQ Assay, a bias-controlled multiplex PCR. The source study handled its data this way. Within the assay, amplification of reference gene primers was used to estimate how many nucleated cells each sample contained. To quantify the absolute abundance of each unique TCRbeta CDR3 rearrangement, sequence reads were collapsed and filtered. For each sample, productive Simpson clonality was calculated by taking the square root of Simpson's diversity index across productive rearrangements. TCRdb limited this immuneACCESS table to in-frame rearrangements with V and J called. A share of clones is missing; checked studies link under half to unresolved V genes, and the rest is unexplained. V, J and clone size reflect that table, while D and trimming were determined from the DNA. The sample profile shows 90,000 or so clones; 85% to 90% of them were found once. Jointly, the top ten make up 1.1% of the sample.

The receptor chain draws on TRBV19 and TRBJ2-5; 11 middle bases align to TRBD2. The receptor comes from a human donor in a cohort sampled during active COVID-19. The material sequenced was peripheral blood. The bases are TGTGCCAGTAGTACGCGGGGACTAGCGGACGGAGGAGAGACCCAGTACTTC. Its translation reads: CASSTRGLADGGETQYF. Full variable domain (CDR3 extended with the reference TRBV19 and TRBJ2-5 proteins): DGGITQSPKYLFRKEGQNVTLSCEQNLNHDAMYWYRQDPGQGLRLIYYSQIVNDFQKGDIAEGYSVSREKKESFPLTVTSAQKNPTAFYLCASSTRGLADGGETQYFGPGTRLLVL.